This record covers a single T cell receptor beta chain. Original processing methods: The authors estimated nucleated cell counts from reference gene primer amplification. Profiled with immunoSEQ multiplex PCR; TCRdb holds only in-frame clones, not every one. V and J calls plus clone size are reproduced from that table; the DNA served to infer D and trimming. Among some 110,000 clones listed, roughly 81% were seen once. Germline CDR1 and CDR2: MNHEY and SVGAGI. The V gene lost 3 bases and the J gene lost 7 bases, with 10 bases spanning the gap. This CDR3 is 13 amino acids long. This entry belongs to a study of blood T cell repertoires in COVID-19. Study-level background: Both acute and convalescent COVID-19 samples were obtained from the United States, Italy and Spain. Sources were T cells, B-cell-depleted T cells, or PBMCs; the material itself was cDNA or gDNA.

This rearrangement joins TRBV6-5 to TRBJ1-5, with D tentatively TRBD1 (5 bases). The sequence derives from an older woman with acute or convalescent COVID-19. Sequencing was performed on peripheral blood. The CDR3 sequence: CASSYGAYQPQHF. CDR3 DNA sequence: TGTGCCAGCAGTTATGGGGCGTACCAGCCCCAGCATTTT.